Shown below are 27 T cell receptor beta chains from a single sample sequenced in a study of shared clonotypes between healthy human individuals. TCRdb keeps only in-frame clones here, not all; method: immunoSEQ multiplex PCR. The table shows 2 million to 2.5 million clones, with 85% to 95% occurring only once. Material for sequencing was naive CD4+ T cells from PBMCs. As for subset: CD45RA+ positively selected. These receptors were obtained from a man in his late teens or twenties in good health. Some clones in this sample may be carry-over from other donors' samples.

The chain links TRBV5-1 to TRBJ1-2; D remains unclear. The V end was cut by 0 bases, the J end by 2 bases, with 11 bases between. This CDR3 has 15 residues. Germline V gives CDR1 SGHRS, CDR2 YFSETQ. CDR3 DNA: TGCGCCAGCAGCTTGGTATCCGAGGCCAACTATGGCTACACCTTC. Its translation is CASSLVSEANYGYTF.

The rearrangement uses TRBV28 and TRBJ2-7; D is possibly TRBD2 (6 bases). The CDR3 extends over 15 amino acids. Germline V lookup: CDR1 MDHEN, CDR2 SYDVKM. Trimming shortened V by 4 bases and J by 7 bases, and 20 bases separated the two germline ends. The CDR3 nucleotides are TGTGCCAGCAGTTCCCGAGGGACTTCCTTGAGAGAGCAGTACTTC. Its protein product is CASSSRGTSLREQYF.

The chain uses TRBV6-5 and TRBJ2-2, with 8 bases matching TRBD2. CDR3 length: 16 residues. The V segment lost 0 bases and the J segment 7 bases; nucleotides outside the gene matches: 7. The germline gives CDR1 MNHEY, CDR2 SVGAGI. CDR3 sequence: CASSYSSGLGGGELFF. The CDR3 DNA reads as TGTGCCAGCAGTTACTCGTCGGGACTAGGGGGCGGGGAGCTGTTTTTT.

This clone appeared once. The V call is TRBV14, the J call TRBJ2-7, with 8 bases lining up with TRBD1. Trimming cost V 3 bases and J 3 bases; bases outside gene matches: 7. This CDR3 spans 15 amino acids. CDR1 and CDR2 (germline): SGHDN, FVKESK. CDR3 sequence reads: CASSHEWTGIYEQYF. The CDR3 coding sequence is TGTGCCAGCAGCCACGAGTGGACAGGGATCTACGAGCAGTACTTC.

This rearrangement joins TRBV19 to TRBJ1-3; TRBD1 might be the D (6 bases). The ends were cut back, 3 bases at V and 2 bases at J, with 14 bases in the middle. The CDR3 is made up of 16 amino acids. Germline V gene lookup returns CDR1 LNHDA and CDR2 SQIVND (reference sequence). As DNA, the CDR3 is TGTGCCAGTAGTATTGACATGGGGGGCACTGGAAACACCATATATTTT. It yields the protein CASSIDMGGTGNTIYF.

The genes are TRBV7-8 and TRBJ1-1, with TRBD1 identical over 7 bases. The junction had 8 bases not matched to a gene; V was cut back by 4 bases and J by 3 bases. CDR3 length: 15 amino acids. From germline, CDR1 is SGHVS and CDR2 FQNEAQ. CDR3 nucleotides: TGTGCCAGCAGCTCAGACAGGGCTCGTTACACTGAAGCTTTCTTT. Translated: CASSSDRARYTEAFF.

A remark on this clone: This specimen includes other DNA sequences encoding the same CDR3. The chain employs TRBV30 and TRBJ2-7; D is uncertain. There are 12 residues in the CDR3. Germline values: CDR1 GTSNPN, CDR2 SVGIG (reference sequence). Trimming left V 0 bases short and J 2 bases short, with 5 bases between. In DNA, the CDR3 is TGTGCCTGGAGTGTCCTAACCTACGAGCAGTACTTC. It translates to CAWSVLTYEQYF.

The V gene is TRBV5-1, the J gene TRBJ2-7, with 8 bases lining up with TRBD1. V was pared by 3 bases and J by 8 bases, with 19 bases of the junction left unmatched. Germline values: CDR1 SGHRS, CDR2 YFSETQ. There are 17 residues in the CDR3. CDR3 coding DNA: TGCGCCAGCAGCTCATACTTAACCCCGGCAGGACAGGGAAAGCAGTACTTC. It encodes CASSSYLTPAGQGKQYF. Using reference TRBV5-1 and TRBJ2-7 for the parts outside the CDR3, the full variable domain is KAGVTQTPRYLIKTRGQQVTLSCSPISGHRSVSWYQQTPGQGLQFLFEYFSETQRNKGNFPGRFSGRQFSNSRSEMNVSTLELGDSALYLCASSSYLTPAGQGKQYFGPGTRLTVT.

The rearrangement links TRBV4-3 to TRBJ2-1, with 7 bases aligning to TRBD2. With V trimmed by 1 base and J by 11 bases, 2 bases remained unmatched. CDR1 is LGHNA and CDR2 is YSLEER in the germline V gene. This CDR3 region has 12 residues. Here the CDR3 reads CASSQASGQQFF. CDR3 bases: TGCGCCAGCAGCCAAGCTAGCGGCCAGCAGTTCTTC.

The chain has TRBV5-1 and TRBJ2-5; TRBD2 matches 7 bases. The CDR3 covers 14 residues. V lost 2 bases, J lost 6 bases, and 7 bases stayed unmatched. The germline CDR1 and CDR2 sequences are SGHRS and YFSETQ. In DNA, the CDR3 is TGCGCCAGCAGCTTCGGCGGGAGCTCAAAGACCCAGTACTTC. This encodes CASSFGGSSKTQYF.

V and J are TRBV5-6 and TRBJ2-5; 7 bases fit TRBD1. Germline trimming cut 5 bases from V and 5 bases from J; bases unmatched to any gene: 6. The CDR3 is 13 residues long. From germline, CDR1 is SGHDT and CDR2 YYEEEE. The CDR3 reads CASSSTGEETQYF. In DNA, the CDR3 is TGTGCCAGCAGTTCCACAGGGGAGGAGACCCAGTACTTC.

This chain joins TRBV28 and TRBJ1-2, with 7 bases identical to TRBD1. This CDR3 comprises 13 residues. V lost 3 bases, J lost 6 bases, and 4 bases stayed unmatched. CDR1 and CDR2 from the germline V gene are MDHEN and SYDVKM. CDR3 nucleotide sequence: TGTGCCAGCAGTTTCCCCAGGGGGGATGGCTACACCTTC. Translating gives CASSFPRGDGYTF.

The chain carries TRBV2 and TRBJ2-7; no clear D gene. Germline V gene sequence: CDR1 SNHLY, CDR2 FYNNEI. The germline V and J ends were trimmed by 7 bases and 2 bases, with 18 bases remaining between them. This CDR3 spans 15 amino acids. The CDR3 is CASTRSRAEAYEQYF. The DNA of the CDR3 is TGTGCCAGCACCCGATCCCGGGCCGAGGCCTACGAGCAGTACTTC.

The chain employs TRBV27 and TRBJ2-2, with D unresolved. Germline CDR1 and CDR2: MNHEY and SMNVEV (reference sequence). V was clipped by 5 bases and J by 2 bases, with 3 bases between them. The length of the CDR3 is 12 residues. The CDR3 bases are TGTGCCAGCAGTCCAAACACCGGGGAGCTGTTTTTT. This translates into CASSPNTGELFF.

The chain couples TRBV5-5 to TRBJ2-7, with 7 positions matching TRBD2. From germline, CDR1 is SGHKS and CDR2 YYEKEE (reference sequence). The CDR3 consists of 14 residues. After removal of 7 bases from V and 0 bases from J, the junction contained 7 bases not matched to a gene. The CDR3 protein is CASAPSGTSYEQYF. The CDR3 region has the DNA TGTGCCAGCGCCCCTAGCGGAACCTCCTACGAGCAGTACTTC.

V is TRBV28 and J is TRBJ2-3; 7 bases are a match to TRBD2. This CDR3 has 13 amino acids. Per germline, CDR1 MDHEN and CDR2 SYDVKM. Trimming at V came to 5 bases and at J to 6 bases, leaving 5 bases not matched to a gene. The CDR3 region has the DNA TGTGCCAGCAGTACCCCGGGGGGTGATACGCAGTATTTT. Its protein is CASSTPGGDTQYF.

This clone was found once. This chain links TRBV6-1 with TRBJ2-7; D is unresolved. The CDR3 loop spans 13 amino acids. Per the germline V gene, CDR1 is MNHNS and CDR2 is SASEGT. V was clipped by 9 bases and J by 1 base, with 13 bases between them. The DNA of the CDR3 is TGTGCCAGTTCCCCCTCCTTATCCTACGAGCAGTACTTC. Amino acid sequence: CASSPSLSYEQYF.

The chain combines TRBV18 with TRBJ1-1, with unresolved D. The V end was cut by 2 bases, the J end by 1 base, with 11 bases between. The CDR3 extends over 15 amino acids. CDR1 and CDR2 (germline): KGHSH, LQKENI. The CDR3: CASSPRWAGNTEAFF. The CDR3 DNA is TGTGCCAGCTCACCAAGGTGGGCAGGGAACACTGAAGCTTTCTTT.

The genes are TRBV15 and TRBJ2-1; a weak D match, TRBD2 (5 bases). This CDR3 has 12 residues. V was trimmed by 2 bases and J by 10 bases, leaving 9 bases between them. In germline, CDR1 is LNHNV, CDR2 YYDKDF (reference sequence). CDR3 residues: CATSRLRGEQFF. The CDR3 DNA reads as TGTGCCACCAGCAGACTTCGCGGGGAGCAGTTCTTC.

V is TRBV2 and J is TRBJ2-7; D might be TRBD1 (6 bases). CDR3 length: 14 amino acids. CDR1 SNHLY and CDR2 FYNNEI come from the germline V gene. Trimming removed 7 bases from V and 5 bases from J, with 18 bases in between. Written as DNA, the CDR3 is TGTGCCAGCAAGAGGCGGACAGCCCCTAACGAGCAGTACTTC. Translating gives CASKRRTAPNEQYF.

Details on this clone: Within the sample, other DNA sequences also encode this same CDR3. The chain couples TRBV30 to TRBJ2-7; TRBD2 might be the D (5 bases). The CDR3 contains 13 residues. Germline CDR1 and CDR2: GTSNPN and SVGIG (reference sequence). The V and J ends lost 3 bases and 2 bases respectively, with 11 bases between them. The CDR3 protein is CAWSPGTPYEQYF. As DNA, the CDR3 is TGTGCCTGGAGCCCGGGAACCCCCTACGAGCAGTACTTC.

The CDR3 here is CASSLPSAGELTGELFF. CDR3 nucleotide sequence: TGTGCCAGCTCGCTCCCCTCAGCGGGAGAGTTAACCGGGGAGCTGTTTTTT. The gene calls are TRBV18 and TRBJ2-2; 8 bases line up with TRBD2. The trim removed 6 bases at V and 5 bases at J, leaving 14 bases unmatched. The CDR3 runs 17 residues. CDR1 is KGHSH, CDR2 LQKENI, per germline.

The gene calls are TRBV7-2 and TRBJ1-3; 7 bases are shared with TRBD1. CDR3 size: 15 residues. Trimming cost V 5 bases and J 3 bases; bases outside gene matches: 7. Germline V lookup: CDR1 SGHTA, CDR2 FQGNSA. CDR3 in DNA: TGTGCCAGCAGCACACAGGGGTCTGGTGGAAACACCATATATTTT. This encodes CASSTQGSGGNTIYF. Combining the CDR3 with reference TRBV7-2 and TRBJ1-3 gives the whole variable domain GAGVSQSPSNKVTEKGKDVELRCDPISGHTALYWYRQSLGQGLEFLIYFQGNSAPDKSGLPSDRFSAERTGGSVSTLTIQRTQQEDSAVYLCASSTQGSGGNTIYFGEGSWLTVV.

This rearrangement joins TRBV7-9 to TRBJ2-3, with D possibly being TRBD1 (6 bases). The V gene's germline CDR1 is SEHNR and CDR2 FQNEAQ (reference sequence). V shed 4 bases and J shed 0 bases, with 14 bases lying between them. The length of the CDR3 is 16 residues. CDR3 bases: TGTGCCAGCAGCTCTCTACAGGGACCTAGCACAGATACGCAGTATTTT. Its translation is CASSSLQGPSTDTQYF.

This sequence joins TRBV2 and TRBJ1-1, with a weak D call TRBD1 (6 bases). The CDR3 length is 14 residues. CDR1 and CDR2 from the germline V gene are SNHLY and FYNNEI. V lost 3 bases, J lost 3 bases, and 11 bases lay in between. The CDR3 protein is CASSDEGGDTEAFF. CDR3 DNA: TGTGCCAGCAGTGACGAGGGGGGGGACACTGAAGCTTTCTTT. The full variable domain, rest sourced from reference TRBV2 and TRBJ1-1, is EPEVTQTPSHQVTQMGQEVILRCVPISNHLYFYWYRQILGQKVEFLVSFYNNEISEKSEIFDDQFSVERPDGSNFTLKIRSTKLEDSAMYFCASSDEGGDTEAFFGQGTRLTVV.

This clone has only one observation. The chain couples TRBV7-9 to TRBJ1-1; no reliable D call. V was cut by 11 bases and J by 4 bases, with 14 bases left in between. Germline V gene data show CDR1 as SEHNR and CDR2 as FQNEAQ (reference sequence). The CDR3 is made up of 12 amino acids. The CDR3 DNA reads TGTGCCGCGGGCCCCCGGACCACTGAAGCTTTCTTT. Protein: CAAGPRTTEAFF.

The sample holds one count of this clone. The rearrangement links TRBV4-1 to TRBJ1-2; 7 nucleotides line up with TRBD1. The V gene end was trimmed by 2 bases and the J gene end by 3 bases; junction bases not matched to a gene: 6. This CDR3 has 15 residues. Germline V lookup: CDR1 MGHRA, CDR2 YSYEKL. The CDR3 DNA follows: TGCGCCAGCAGCCAACCGCAGACAGGGTACTATGGCTACACCTTC. The encoded protein is CASSQPQTGYYGYTF.